This T cell receptor (beta chain) was retrieved from a study of blood T cell repertoires in COVID-19. The germline gives CDR1 SGHTA, CDR2 FQGNSA. This CDR3 comprises 15 residues. Trimming shortened V by 7 bases and J by 2 bases, and 18 bases separated the two germline ends. In the study's own analysis: Nucleated cell number was recorded as an estimate derived from reference gene primer amplification. The protocol was immunoSEQ multiplex PCR, while the TCRdb copy is restricted to in-frame clones and leaves out a portion. V and J calls plus clone size are reproduced from that table; the DNA served to infer D and trimming. The data contain more than 90,000 clones, 92% of them singletons.

The J gene is TRBJ2-7, the V gene TRBV7-2, with D perhaps TRBD1 (7 bases). This receptor was identified in a man in his forties or fifties with active COVID-19. The sample consisted of peripheral blood. CDR3 loop: CASTLSGGTAYEQYF. CDR3 DNA sequence: TGTGCCAGCACCCTAAGCGGCGGGACAGCCTACGAGCAGTACTTC.